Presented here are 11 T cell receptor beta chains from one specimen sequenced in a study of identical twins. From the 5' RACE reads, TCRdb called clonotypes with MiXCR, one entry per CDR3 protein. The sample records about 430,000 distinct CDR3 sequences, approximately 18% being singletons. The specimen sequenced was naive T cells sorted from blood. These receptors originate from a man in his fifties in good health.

Written as DNA, the CDR3 is TGCAGTGCTAGAGGAGTTCCAGCGGGGGCCACCTACAATGAGCAGTTCTTC. Residues: CSARGVPAGATYNEQFF. The genes are TRBV20-1 and TRBJ2-1; TRBD2 matches at 8 bases. V trimming: 1 base; J trimming: 2 bases; junction bases outside the gene matches: 10. Germline V gene data show CDR1 as DFQATT and CDR2 as SNEGSKA (reference sequence). The CDR3 covers 17 residues.

DNA for the CDR3: TGTGCCAGCAGGCCCTTAGGGTACAGGGGGACCCAGTACTTC. Translating gives CASRPLGYRGTQYF. The V gene is TRBV13, the J gene TRBJ2-5; the match to TRBD1 covers 7 bases. Germline CDR1 and CDR2: PRHDT and FYEKMQ (reference sequence). The CDR3 loop spans 14 amino acids. V shed 6 bases, J shed 7 bases, and the junction held 11 bases outside the gene matches.

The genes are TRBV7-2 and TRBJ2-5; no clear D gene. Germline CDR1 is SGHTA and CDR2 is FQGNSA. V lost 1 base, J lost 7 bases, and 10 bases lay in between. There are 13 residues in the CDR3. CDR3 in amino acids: CASSLEEPGTQYF. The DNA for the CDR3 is TGTGCCAGCAGCTTAGAGGAACCAGGGACCCAGTACTTC.

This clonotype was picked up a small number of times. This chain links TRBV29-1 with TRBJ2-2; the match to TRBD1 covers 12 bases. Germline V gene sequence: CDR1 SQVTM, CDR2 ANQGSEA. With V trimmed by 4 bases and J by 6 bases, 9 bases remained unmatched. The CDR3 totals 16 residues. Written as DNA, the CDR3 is TGCAGCGTTGGGGGGGGACAGGGGGCGCATGCCGGGGAGCTGTTTTTT. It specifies CSVGGGQGAHAGELFF.

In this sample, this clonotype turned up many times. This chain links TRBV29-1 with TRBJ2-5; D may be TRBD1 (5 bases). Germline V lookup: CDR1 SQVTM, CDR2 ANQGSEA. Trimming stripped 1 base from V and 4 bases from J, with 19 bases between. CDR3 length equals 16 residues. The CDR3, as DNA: TGCAGCGTTGAAGGGGGCTTGGCCCCATCGGGAGAGACCCAGTACTTC. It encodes CSVEGGLAPSGETQYF.

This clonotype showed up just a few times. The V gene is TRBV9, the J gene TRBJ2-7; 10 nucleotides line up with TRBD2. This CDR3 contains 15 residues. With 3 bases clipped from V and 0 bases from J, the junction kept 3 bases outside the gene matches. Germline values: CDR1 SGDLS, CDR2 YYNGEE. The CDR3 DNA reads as TGTGCCAGCAGCGAACTAGCGGGGAGCTCCTACGAGCAGTACTTC. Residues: CASSELAGSSYEQYF.

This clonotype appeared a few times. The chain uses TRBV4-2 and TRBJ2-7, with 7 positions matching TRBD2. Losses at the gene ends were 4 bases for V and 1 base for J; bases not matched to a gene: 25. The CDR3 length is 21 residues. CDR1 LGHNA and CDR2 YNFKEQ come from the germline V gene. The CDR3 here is CASSLREDGKTSSGHSYEQYF. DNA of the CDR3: TGTGCCAGCAGCCTGAGGGAGGACGGAAAGACCTCTAGCGGACATTCCTACGAGCAGTACTTC.

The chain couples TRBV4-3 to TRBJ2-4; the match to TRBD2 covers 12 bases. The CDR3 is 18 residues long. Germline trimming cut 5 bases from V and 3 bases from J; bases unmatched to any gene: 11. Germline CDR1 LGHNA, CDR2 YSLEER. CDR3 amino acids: CASSANLAGGRSKNIQYF. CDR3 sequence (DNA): TGCGCCAGCAGCGCTAACCTAGCGGGAGGGCGGAGCAAAAACATTCAGTACTTC.

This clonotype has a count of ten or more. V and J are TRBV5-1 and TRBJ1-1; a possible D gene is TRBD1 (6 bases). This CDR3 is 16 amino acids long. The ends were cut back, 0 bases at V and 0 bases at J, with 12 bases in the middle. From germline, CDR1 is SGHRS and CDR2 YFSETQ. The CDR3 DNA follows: TGCGCCAGCAGCTTGGGTACAGGGACCGTGAACACTGAAGCTTTCTTT. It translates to CASSLGTGTVNTEAFF.

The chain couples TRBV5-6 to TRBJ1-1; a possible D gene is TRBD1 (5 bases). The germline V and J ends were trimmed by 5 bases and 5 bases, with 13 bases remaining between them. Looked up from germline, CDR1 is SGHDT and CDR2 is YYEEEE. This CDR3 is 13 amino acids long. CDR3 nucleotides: TGTGCCAGCAGGTGGCAGGGTGGGACTGAAGCTTTCTTT. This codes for CASRWQGGTEAFF.

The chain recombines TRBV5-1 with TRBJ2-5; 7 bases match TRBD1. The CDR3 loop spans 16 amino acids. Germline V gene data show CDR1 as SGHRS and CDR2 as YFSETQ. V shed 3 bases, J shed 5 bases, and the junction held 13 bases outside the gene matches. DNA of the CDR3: TGCGCCAGCAGCTCCATGACAGGGCGTGAGGTGGAGACCCAGTACTTC. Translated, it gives CASSSMTGREVETQYF.